Presented here are 23 T cell receptor beta chains from one specimen sequenced in a study of spatial heterogeneity in lung cancer. Study conclusions and caveats: Expanded alpha and beta TCR counts within tumors tracked tumor mutation counts.

Time point here: sample taken at primary tumor resection. MiXCR was run by TCRdb on the 5' RACE reads, yielding one entry per CDR3 protein. The sample records around 1,200 distinct CDR3 sequences, around 12% being singletons. These receptors lack a known antigen. The source material was lung tumor tissue, sampled at surgery. Receptors were obtained from a male donor with early-stage non-small cell lung cancer.

This clonotype was seen a few times. A library prepared for alpha chains yielded this beta chain as an off-target read; its size is of little meaning. The chain employs TRBV12-3 or TRBV12-4 and TRBJ2-1; 15 bases align to TRBD2. The CDR3 has 17 amino acids. J lost 8 bases, V lost 5 bases, and 10 bases had no gene match. The CDR3 spells CASSPPGTSGGKYEQFF. The DNA of the CDR3 is TGTGCCAGCAGTCCCCCCGGGACTAGCGGGGGGAAGTATGAGCAGTTCTTC.

By share of the sample, this clonotype is medium-sized. As an off-target read in a library built for alpha chains, this beta chain has a frequency of little significance. The chain uses TRBV2 and TRBJ2-1, with 7 positions matching TRBD1. CDR1 is SNHLY, CDR2 FYNNEI, per germline. V shed 6 bases and J 5 bases; nucleotides not matched to a gene: 10. The CDR3 runs to 15 residues. CDR3 sequence reads: CASRNRGFLNNEQFF. The CDR3 region has the DNA TGTGCCAGCAGGAACAGGGGTTTCCTAAACAATGAGCAGTTCTTC.

Many counts were recorded for this clonotype. This beta chain turned up in a library designed for alpha chains; as an off-target read, its abundance says little. The rearrangement joins TRBV20-1 to TRBJ2-5; either TRBD1 or TRBD2 may supply D (6 bases each). Trimming removed 0 bases from V and 2 bases from J, with 16 bases in between. The V gene's germline CDR1 is DFQATT and CDR2 SNEGSKA (reference sequence). The CDR3 is 16 residues long. The CDR3 loop is CSARDLWGATQETQYF. CDR3 nucleotides: TGCAGTGCTAGAGATCTTTGGGGGGCTACACAAGAGACCCAGTACTTC.

This clonotype counts as medium-sized (0.01 to 0.1%). Found in a library prepared for alpha chains, this beta chain is an off-target read, and its abundance has little meaning. V is TRBV12-3 or TRBV12-4 and J is TRBJ2-5, with TRBD2 as a possible D gene (6 bases). CDR3 size: 13 residues. V dropped 4 bases and J dropped 5 bases, with 11 bases sitting between them. The CDR3 protein is CASSSGGLETQYF. The DNA for the CDR3 is TGTGCCAGCAGTTCCGGGGGATTGGAGACCCAGTACTTC.

As to this clonotype: The library was prepared for alpha chains; this beta chain is a stray read, so its frequency means little. The rearrangement links TRBV5-1 to TRBJ1-4, with unresolved D. Trimming left V 5 bases short and J 7 bases short, with 18 bases between. Germline-derived CDR1 and CDR2 are SGHRS and YFSETQ. This CDR3 has 15 residues. In nucleotides, the CDR3 is TGCGCCAGCAGTTCGGACCCCAGCACGGGTGAAAAACTGTTTTTT. It encodes CASSSDPSTGEKLFF.

As for this clonotype: This beta chain was picked up by a library intended for alpha chains and is off target, so its count carries little meaning. The chain recombines TRBV9 with TRBJ2-3; no clear D gene. V was pared by 4 bases and J by 0 bases, with 21 bases between. Germline-derived CDR1 and CDR2 are SGDLS and YYNGEE. The CDR3 sequence is 18 residues long. The CDR3 bases are TGTGCCAGCAGCCCCCTGGGCCTCCAGGCTGTGAGCACAGATACGCAGTATTTT. This sequence encodes CASSPLGLQAVSTDTQYF.

Note on this clonotype: The library was designed around alpha chains, so this beta chain is a stray read whose abundance carries little weight. The V and J genes are TRBV24-1 and TRBJ1-5; no definite D call. Germline V CDR1 and CDR2: KGHDR, SFDVKD. Trimming stripped 0 bases from V and 7 bases from J, with 9 bases between. This CDR3 has 14 amino acids. CDR3: CATSDLHVLQPQHF. The CDR3 DNA follows: TGTGCCACCAGTGATTTGCACGTCCTCCAGCCCCAGCATTTT.

The sample holds many counts of this clonotype. The library was prepared for alpha chains; this beta chain is a stray read, so its frequency means little. This rearrangement joins TRBV20-1 to TRBJ1-1; TRBD1 matches at 7 bases. Trimming removed 6 bases from V and 4 bases from J; junction bases left unmatched: 17. The V gene's germline CDR1 is DFQATT and CDR2 SNEGSKA (reference sequence). The CDR3 consists of 16 residues. The CDR3 is CSARWWLRGLPTEAFF. The CDR3 DNA reads TGCAGTGCAAGATGGTGGCTGAGGGGGCTCCCCACTGAAGCTTTCTTT.

In this sample, this clonotype is medium-sized. Found in a library prepared for alpha chains, this beta chain is an off-target read, and its abundance has little meaning. The V call is TRBV6-6, the J call TRBJ2-1; 11 positions match TRBD1. With 4 bases clipped from V and 5 bases from J, the junction kept 4 bases outside the gene matches. This CDR3 comprises 15 residues. Germline CDR1 reads MNHNY; CDR2 reads SVGAGI (reference sequence). CDR3 nucleotide sequence: TGTGCCAGCAGTTCCCGGGACAGGGGGAACAATGAGCAGTTCTTC. Protein: CASSSRDRGNNEQFF.

This clonotype is hyperexpanded in the sample. This beta chain slipped into a library made for alpha chains as a stray read, so its size is not meaningful. The chain combines TRBV5-1 with TRBJ2-3, with D perhaps matching TRBD1 (5 bases). V was trimmed by 0 bases and J by 5 bases, leaving 16 bases between them. Germline V gives CDR1 SGHRS, CDR2 YFSETQ. This CDR3 comprises 16 residues. CDR3 in DNA: TGCGCCAGCAGCTTGGGTGGCCAAGGGGCAGGAGATACGCAGTATTTT. As protein: CASSLGGQGAGDTQYF. Using reference TRBV5-1 and TRBJ2-3 for the parts outside the CDR3, the full variable domain is KAGVTQTPRYLIKTRGQQVTLSCSPISGHRSVSWYQQTPGQGLQFLFEYFSETQRNKGNFPGRFSGRQFSNSRSEMNVSTLELGDSALYLCASSLGGQGAGDTQYFGPGTRLTVL.

This clonotype came up many times. Since it is a stray read in a library aimed at alpha chains, this beta chain has a size that is not meaningful. The V call is TRBV7-2, the J call TRBJ1-2; a weak D match, TRBD1 (5 bases). Germline V gene data show CDR1 as SGHTA and CDR2 as FQGNSA. The germline V and J ends were trimmed by 2 bases and 4 bases, with 11 bases remaining between them. This CDR3 has 14 amino acids. CDR3 loop: CASSLHGGVYGYTF. The DNA for the CDR3 is TGTGCCAGCAGCTTACACGGGGGGGTCTATGGCTACACCTTC.

This clonotype is medium-sized in the sample. The size of this beta chain means little, since it is a stray read in a library made for alpha chains. CDR3 protein: CASSKGQDRRPQHF. CDR3 DNA sequence: TGTGCCAGTAGTAAGGGACAGGATAGGCGGCCCCAGCATTTT. The gene calls are TRBV19 and TRBJ1-5; 8 bases map to TRBD1. The CDR3 extends over 14 amino acids. Germline trimming cut 4 bases from V and 9 bases from J; bases unmatched to any gene: 8. Germline V lookup: CDR1 LNHDA, CDR2 SQIVND (reference sequence).

Relative to its sample, this clonotype is medium-sized. As an off-target read in a library built for alpha chains, this beta chain has a frequency of little significance. The rearrangement uses TRBV5-1 and TRBJ2-3; 7 nucleotides agree with TRBD2. In germline, CDR1 is SGHRS, CDR2 YFSETQ. This CDR3 contains 15 residues. Trimming at V came to 4 bases and at J to 0 bases, leaving 5 bases not matched to a gene. CDR3 nucleotide sequence: TGCGCCAGCAGCCCGGGACTACCTAGCACAGATACGCAGTATTTT. Its translation is CASSPGLPSTDTQYF. The full variable domain, completed using reference TRBV5-1 and TRBJ2-3, is KAGVTQTPRYLIKTRGQQVTLSCSPISGHRSVSWYQQTPGQGLQFLFEYFSETQRNKGNFPGRFSGRQFSNSRSEMNVSTLELGDSALYLCASSPGLPSTDTQYFGPGTRLTVL.

By sample fraction, this clonotype is medium-sized. For a library built for alpha chains, this beta chain is a stray read; little rests on its size. The chain uses TRBV23-1 and TRBJ2-2, with 8 bases matching TRBD1. Being an ORF, TRBV23-1 has a function that is uncertain. The ends lost 4 bases at V and 4 bases at J; junction bases unmatched: 14. This CDR3 contains 18 residues. The DNA for the CDR3 is TGCGCCAGCAGTCGCAGCCGCGAGGGACAGGTCCTCACCGGGGAGCTGTTTTTT. Protein sequence: CASSRSREGQVLTGELFF.

This clonotype is categorized as medium-sized (0.01 to 0.1%). The library was designed around alpha chains, so this beta chain is a stray read whose abundance carries little weight. The V call is TRBV2, the J call TRBJ2-1; D is perhaps TRBD1 (5 bases). The length of the CDR3 is 14 residues. Germline values: CDR1 SNHLY, CDR2 FYNNEI. With 3 bases removed from V and 12 bases from J, the gap between germline ends came to 18 bases. The CDR3 DNA reads TGTGCCAGCAGTGAGCTCGATGACAGCCGGATGCAGTTCTTC. This translates into CASSELDDSRMQFF.

By sample share, this clonotype is medium-sized. This beta chain was picked up by a library intended for alpha chains and is off target, so its count carries little meaning. For the CDR3, the DNA is TGTGCCAGCAGCTTAGGCAGTCTAGCCAAAAACATTCAGTACTTC. This gives the protein CASSLGSLAKNIQYF. V and J are TRBV11-2 and TRBJ2-4; D is ambiguous. The CDR3 has 15 amino acids. Per the germline V gene, CDR1 is SGHAT and CDR2 is FQNNGV. Deletions cut 1 base from V and 0 bases from J, with 7 bases between.

This clonotype is termed medium-sized. Since it is a stray read in a library aimed at alpha chains, this beta chain has a size that is not meaningful. This chain links TRBV27 with TRBJ2-3; tentatively, D is TRBD2 (6 bases). The V end was cut by 5 bases, the J end by 2 bases, with 11 bases between. The CDR3 runs to 14 residues. Germline CDR1 MNHEY, CDR2 SMNVEV (reference sequence). The CDR3 loop reads CASSPGLYTDTQYF. In DNA, the CDR3 is TGTGCCAGCAGTCCGGGACTCTACACAGATACGCAGTATTTT.

By share, this clonotype ranks as large (0.1 to 1%). This beta chain is an off-target read within a library intended for alpha chains, so its frequency means little. This chain links TRBV20-1 with TRBJ2-3; 11 nucleotides align to TRBD1. Trimming took 2 bases from V and 2 from J; bases not matched to a gene: 6. This CDR3 spans 16 amino acids. CDR1 is DFQATT and CDR2 is SNEGSKA in the germline V gene (reference sequence). The DNA for the CDR3 is TGCAGTGCTAGAATGGGACAGGGGGACACCACAGATACGCAGTATTTT. Translated: CSARMGQGDTTDTQYF.

This clonotype is labeled medium-sized (0.01 to 0.1%). Since the library was made to target alpha chains, this beta chain is a stray read and its abundance is not meaningful. V gene TRBV19 combines with J gene TRBJ1-5, with a possible D match to TRBD1 (5 bases). V lost 4 bases, J lost 6 bases, and 16 bases lay in between. The CDR3 has 15 amino acids. Germline CDR1 is LNHDA and CDR2 is SQIVND (reference sequence). CDR3 nucleotides: TGTGCCAGTAGTAGCCGGGACGGTTTTACTCAGCCCCAGCATTTT. The encoded protein is CASSSRDGFTQPQHF. Together with reference TRBV19 and TRBJ1-5, the CDR3 gives the full variable domain: DGGITQSPKYLFRKEGQNVTLSCEQNLNHDAMYWYRQDPGQGLRLIYYSQIVNDFQKGDIAEGYSVSREKKESFPLTVTSAQKNPTAFYLCASSSRDGFTQPQHFGDGTRLSIL.

A few counts support this clonotype. Within a library made for alpha chains, this beta chain is off target, and its count is uninformative. The chain recombines TRBV12-3 or TRBV12-4 with TRBJ2-1; D is uncertain. The V end lost 5 bases, the J end lost 5 bases, and 10 bases lay between the germline ends. The CDR3 sequence is 13 residues long. The CDR3 nucleotides are TGTGCCAGCAGTATGACGTCAAACAATGAGCAGTTCTTC. Protein product: CASSMTSNNEQFF.

This clonotype is classed as large (0.1 to 1%). For a library built for alpha chains, this beta chain is a stray read; little rests on its size. The rearrangement links TRBV7-2 to TRBJ1-5; no clear D. CDR3 length equals 13 residues. Trimming removed 4 bases at V and 3 bases at J, with 7 bases between. In germline, CDR1 is SGHTA, CDR2 FQGNSA. The chain's CDR3 is CASSSSYNQPQHF. The CDR3 DNA is TGTGCCAGCAGCTCATCCTACAATCAGCCCCAGCATTTT.

This clonotype is judged hyperexpanded. The library was designed around alpha chains, so this beta chain is a stray read whose abundance carries little weight. V and J are TRBV6-2 or TRBV6-3 and TRBJ1-5, with D uncertain. From germline, CDR1 is MNHEY and CDR2 SVGEGT. The CDR3 sequence is 15 residues long. Trimming pared 6 bases from V and 5 bases from J, leaving 17 bases between. This chain's CDR3 is CASRRSLRQDQPQHF. In DNA, the CDR3 is TGTGCCAGCAGACGCAGCCTGAGGCAGGATCAGCCCCAGCATTTT.

This clonotype has at least ten counts. Since it is a stray read in a library aimed at alpha chains, this beta chain has a size that is not meaningful. The J gene is TRBJ1-2, the V gene TRBV28; TRBD1 matches at 12 bases. Unmatched junction bases numbered 7, after V lost 3 bases and J lost 8 bases. CDR3 length: 15 residues. CDR1 MDHEN and CDR2 SYDVKM come from the germline V gene. The CDR3 reads CASSLGQGAGEGYTF. The CDR3 region has the DNA TGTGCCAGCAGTTTGGGACAGGGGGCTGGTGAGGGCTACACCTTC.